Each of the 17 T cell receptor beta chains below was sequenced from the same sample in a study of early T cells in non-severe SARS-CoV-2 infection. Each CDR3 protein gets one entry after TCRdb re-called the 5' RACE reads with MiXCR. The top ten clones hold 6.2% of a sample with over 100,000 distinct CDR3 sequences, less than 15% of them seen once. The sample comprised whole blood. The origin of the receptors is an adult who was a healthcare worker with PCR-confirmed SARS-CoV-2 infection or an uninfected control (not recorded which).

This rearrangement joins TRBV12-3 or TRBV12-4 to TRBJ2-1; D is uncertain. The CDR3 extends over 13 amino acids. V gave up 2 bases and J gave up 7 bases, with 9 bases separating them. The chain's CDR3 is CASSLFRVNEQFF. The CDR3 DNA sequence: TGTGCCAGCAGTTTATTTCGAGTGAATGAGCAGTTCTTC.

This chain uses TRBV12-3 or TRBV12-4 with TRBJ2-1, with 9 bases aligning to TRBD2. This CDR3 has 16 amino acids. Trimming removed 2 bases from V and 6 bases from J; junction bases left unmatched: 8. CDR3 DNA: TGTGCCAGCAGTTTAACTAGCGGGCCCCGGGGCAATGAGCAGTTCTTC. This sequence encodes CASSLTSGPRGNEQFF.

The J gene is TRBJ1-2, the V gene TRBV5-1, with D maybe TRBD1 (6 bases). Deletions cut 1 base from V and 5 bases from J, with 15 bases between. Germline CDR1 reads SGHRS; CDR2 reads YFSETQ. The CDR3 consists of 15 residues. The CDR3 loop is CASSLSPGDRYGYTF. CDR3 nucleotides: TGCGCCAGCAGCTTGAGTCCAGGGGACCGTTATGGCTACACCTTC.

This clonotype was detected many times. The V call is TRBV5-1, the J call TRBJ2-3; 8 nucleotides match TRBD2. The CDR3 has 15 amino acids. Looked up from germline, CDR1 is SGHRS and CDR2 is YFSETQ. V dropped 0 bases and J dropped 4; count of bases not matched to a gene: 4. In DNA, the CDR3 is TGCGCCAGCAGCTTGGGTCTGCGGGGGGCAGATACGCAGTATTTT. It translates to CASSLGLRGADTQYF.

This clonotype showed up just a few times. This chain links TRBV9 with TRBJ2-5; TRBD2 might be the D (5 bases). The ends were cut back, 0 bases at V and 7 bases at J, with 10 bases in the middle. Germline V gives CDR1 SGDLS, CDR2 YYNGEE. The CDR3 spans 13 residues. CDR3 in DNA: TGTGCCAGCAGCGTAGCTATCGGAGGGACCCAGTACTTC. Translation gives CASSVAIGGTQYF.

The table lists this clonotype with many counts. J is TRBJ1-3 and V is TRBV10-3; D uncertain. The CDR3 has 14 amino acids. CDR1 is ENHRY and CDR2 is SYGVKD in the germline V gene. V lost 2 bases to trimming and J lost 4 bases, with 9 bases between them. CDR3 DNA: TGTGCCATCAGTGAGGGTGCCAGGGGAAACACCATATATTTT. Amino acids: CAISEGARGNTIYF.

Ten or more counts support this clonotype. The chain carries TRBV4-3 and TRBJ2-1; TRBD2 aligns across 13 bases. The CDR3 extends over 15 amino acids. The germline gives CDR1 LGHNA, CDR2 YSLEER. Trimming took 3 bases from V and 8 from J; bases not matched to a gene: 4. Here the CDR3 reads CASSHYTSGRDEQFF. The CDR3 nucleotides are TGCGCCAGCAGCCACTATACTAGCGGGAGGGATGAGCAGTTCTTC.

CDR3 nucleotide sequence: TGCGCCAGCAGCCAAATTGGCAGAGCCTACGAGCAGTACTTC. The encoded protein is CASSQIGRAYEQYF. The V gene is TRBV4-1, the J gene TRBJ2-7; D remains unclear. The CDR3 sequence is 14 residues long. The V gene's germline CDR1 is MGHRA and CDR2 YSYEKL. Trimming took off 2 bases at V and 2 bases at J, with 10 bases between the two ends.

At least ten counts were recorded for this clonotype. The chain recombines TRBV18 with TRBJ2-3; D gene ambiguous. Germline V lookup: CDR1 KGHSH, CDR2 LQKENI. The CDR3 length is 13 residues. The V end lost 0 bases, the J end lost 1 base, and 2 bases lay between the germline ends. CDR3 loop: CASSPPRTDTQYF. CDR3 nucleotide sequence: TGTGCCAGCTCACCACCGCGCACAGATACGCAGTATTTT.

This clonotype was detected ten times or more. CDR3 bases: TGTGCCAGCAGTCCCAGAATGCGGTTGCCGATCCCGGTCTACGAGCAGTACTTC. Protein: CASSPRMRLPIPVYEQYF. The chain couples TRBV27 to TRBJ2-7; D gene unclear. Germline CDR1 reads MNHEY; CDR2 reads SMNVEV (reference sequence). The CDR3 runs 18 residues. Deletions cut 5 bases from V and 3 bases from J, with 26 bases between.

This chain uses TRBV4-2 with TRBJ2-5; perhaps TRBD1 as D (5 bases). CDR1 is LGHNA, CDR2 YNFKEQ, per germline. V was pared by 3 bases and J by 5 bases, with 19 bases between. The CDR3 extends over 16 amino acids. The CDR3 protein is CASSQNVGVGVETQYF. The CDR3 nucleotides are TGTGCCAGCAGCCAGAATGTTGGGGTAGGGGTCGAGACCCAGTACTTC.

This clonotype appeared many times. This sequence joins TRBV13 and TRBJ2-1; 8 positions agree with TRBD2. V shed 5 bases, J shed 7 bases, and the junction held 10 bases outside the gene matches. Germline V lookup: CDR1 PRHDT, CDR2 FYEKMQ (reference sequence). The CDR3 totals 15 residues. The CDR3 DNA reads TGTGCCAGCAGCACGGCGGGAGGCCGGGGGAATGAGCAGTTCTTC. The encoded protein is CASSTAGGRGNEQFF.

In this sample, this clonotype turned up many times. V and J are TRBV6-4 and TRBJ2-1, with TRBD2 as a possible D gene (6 bases). CDR1 and CDR2 (germline): MRHNA, SNTAGT. V lost 0 bases to trimming and J lost 5 bases, with 11 bases between them. CDR3 size: 15 residues. CDR3: CASSDSAGIDNEQFF. CDR3 bases: TGTGCCAGCAGTGACTCTGCGGGAATCGACAATGAGCAGTTCTTC.

This clonotype was counted at least ten times. The rearrangement uses TRBV29-1 and TRBJ2-4; D gene unclear. The V gene's germline CDR1 is SQVTM and CDR2 ANQGSEA. The CDR3 is 11 residues long. The germline V and J ends were trimmed by 4 bases and 8 bases, with 9 bases remaining between them. The CDR3 region has the DNA TGCAGCGTTGTGGAAGTGGACATTCAGTACTTC. Translated: CSVVEVDIQYF.

This chain connects TRBV11-2 to TRBJ2-7; 7 bases line up with TRBD1. With 3 bases clipped from V and 2 bases from J, the junction kept 4 bases outside the gene matches. CDR1 is SGHAT and CDR2 is FQNNGV in the germline V gene. This CDR3 has 14 residues. The CDR3 loop reads CASSFRDSTYEQYF. For the CDR3, the DNA is TGTGCCAGCAGCTTTAGGGACAGTACCTACGAGCAGTACTTC.

The sample holds many counts of this clonotype. The rearrangement uses TRBV28 and TRBJ2-3; D may be TRBD1 (6 bases). Germline-derived CDR1 and CDR2 are MDHEN and SYDVKM. V was trimmed by 5 bases and J by 3 bases, leaving 12 bases between them. CDR3 length: 14 residues. CDR3: CASSAITGTDTQYF. Written as DNA, the CDR3 is TGTGCCAGCAGTGCTATAACAGGGACAGATACGCAGTATTTT. Full variable domain (rest looked up from reference TRBV28 and TRBJ2-3): DVKVTQSSRYLVKRTGEKVFLECVQDMDHENMFWYRQDPGLGLRLIYFSYDVKMKEKGDIPEGYSVSREKKERFSLILESASTNQTSMYLCASSAITGTDTQYFGPGTRLTVL.

J is TRBJ2-2 and V is TRBV2; D gene ambiguous. Trimming took 3 bases from V and 8 from J, leaving 13 bases between them. The CDR3 loop spans 14 amino acids. Germline CDR1 reads SNHLY; CDR2 reads FYNNEI. DNA of the CDR3: TGTGCCAGCAGTGAGGAGCCTAGTTCTGGGGAGCTGTTTTTT. It encodes CASSEEPSSGELFF.